The clone carrying this T cell receptor (beta chain) has more than one count but fewer than ten. The target antigen is unknown. These data originate in a study of identical twins. Study-wide points: Conclusions were based on cross-sectional statistical analysis, without following the same donors.

V dropped 3 bases and J dropped 10; count of bases not matched to a gene: 14. Germline V lookup: CDR1 SNHLY, CDR2 FYNNEI. This CDR3 contains 16 residues. TCRdb recomputed calls from the 5' RACE reads with MiXCR, one row per CDR3 protein. This sample has 690,000 or so distinct CDR3 sequences, with 8.5% to 9.5% found just once. Everyone who donated was a healthy Caucasian. The same sample was also used in a study of yellow fever vaccine responses in identical twins.

This sequence joins TRBV2 and TRBJ2-1; 8 bases line up with TRBD2. This sequence was found in a woman between 18 and 30 years old in good health. The material sequenced was PBMCs. The CDR3 region is CASSDAAGGGVGEQFF. The CDR3 nucleotides read TGTGCCAGCAGTGATGCTGCGGGAGGAGGAGTTGGGGAGCAGTTCTTC.